These T cell receptor beta chains were read from a single sample in a study of control samples from healthy donors and cancer patients. The protocol was immunoSEQ multiplex PCR, while the TCRdb copy is restricted to in-frame clones and leaves out a portion. The sample yields about 120,000 clones, about 91% seen once. The sample was blood. The receptors shown here come from a man between 35 and 55 years old in good health. CDR3s include the opening cysteine and the closing phenylalanine or tryptophan. Each record gives: clone size, D gene, J gene, V gene, CDR3 DNA, CDR3 protein. D genes are given only for firm matches. Clone size appears in some rows only: once, few, many, or a class for an expanded clone.

size: many; D: TRBD1; J: TRBJ1-6; V: TRBV2; DNA: TGTGCCTGTCGACAGGGGTCTTCACCCCTCCACTTT; CDR3: CACRQGSSPLHF
size: -; D: TRBD2; J: TRBJ2-3; V: TRBV14; DNA: TGTGCCAGCAGCTTCCTAAGCGGGGGGATGACAGATACGCAGTATTTT; CDR3: CASSFLSGGMTDTQYF
size: -; D: -; J: TRBJ2-7; V: TRBV2; DNA: TGTGCCAGCGGTGGCCACGAGCAGTACTTC; CDR3: CASGGHEQYF
size: -; D: TRBD1; J: TRBJ1-2; V: TRBV6-2/TRBV6-3; DNA: TGTGCCAGCAGTTACTTACGGGACAGACCCGGCTACACCTTC; CDR3: CASSYLRDRPGYTF
size: -; D: -; J: TRBJ2-3; V: TRBV9; DNA: TGTGCCAGCAGCGGCTACGATACGCAGTATTTT; CDR3: CASSGYDTQYF
size: -; D: TRBD1; J: TRBJ1-5; V: TRBV18; DNA: TGTGCCAGCTCTCAGGGGGGGAACAATCAGCCCCAGCATTTT; CDR3: CASSQGGNNQPQHF
size: -; D: -; J: TRBJ1-1; V: TRBV5-1; DNA: TGCGCCAGCAGCCCGGGGGCGGACCTGAACACTGAAGCTTTCTTT; CDR3: CASSPGADLNTEAFF
size: few; D: -; J: TRBJ2-7; V: TRBV7-8; DNA: TGTGCCAGCAGCTTAGTCGTCGTGGCAGTGGTTTTTCGCTACGAGCAGTACTTC; CDR3: CASSLVVVAVVFRYEQYF
size: -; D: -; J: TRBJ1-2; V: TRBV9; DNA: TGTGCCAGCAGCGTAGCTACCGACTATGGCTACACCTTC; CDR3: CASSVATDYGYTF
size: -; D: -; J: TRBJ2-1; V: TRBV3-1/TRBV3-2; DNA: TGTGCCAGCAGCCAAGGTGGCCTGCCCCCCTACAATGAGCAGTTCTTC; CDR3: CASSQGGLPPYNEQFF
size: once; D: -; J: TRBJ1-3; V: TRBV11-3; DNA: TGTGCCAGCAGCCCGAGTACCTCTGGAAACACCATATATTTT; CDR3: CASSPSTSGNTIYF
size: -; D: TRBD1; J: TRBJ1-1; V: TRBV6-5; DNA: TGTGCCAGCAGTTTACTAAGGGACAGGACTGAAGCTTTCTTT; CDR3: CASSLLRDRTEAFF
size: -; D: -; J: TRBJ1-5; V: TRBV27; DNA: TGTGCCAGCAGTGGGGACAACGCCCACTATAGCAATCAGCCCCAGCATTTT; CDR3: CASSGDNAHYSNQPQHF
size: -; D: -; J: TRBJ1-5; V: TRBV18; DNA: TGTGCCAGCTCCCGTCTCCGGACAGATCATAGCAATCAGCCCCAGCATTTT; CDR3: CASSRLRTDHSNQPQHF
size: -; D: TRBD2; J: TRBJ2-7; V: TRBV9; DNA: TGTGCCAGCAGCGTGGGATCAGGACTAGCGGGGGTCCAGTCCTACGAGCAGTACTTC; CDR3: CASSVGSGLAGVQSYEQYF
size: -; D: TRBD1; J: TRBJ2-1; V: TRBV6-5; DNA: TGTGCCAGCAGTTACGACAGGGGGAGTCGGCAGTTCTTC; CDR3: CASSYDRGSRQFF
size: -; D: -; J: TRBJ1-4; V: TRBV5-1; DNA: TGCGCCAGCAGCTTTGGAACAGGGCGTAATGAAAAACTGTTTTTT; CDR3: CASSFGTGRNEKLFF
size: -; D: -; J: TRBJ1-1; V: TRBV29-1; DNA: TGCAGCGCGGCGTACCCGAACACTGAAGCTTTCTTT; CDR3: CSAAYPNTEAFF
size: -; D: -; J: TRBJ1-1; V: TRBV30; DNA: TGTGCCTGGATGCCCCCTTCTTTCTTCGGAGCTTTCTTT; CDR3: CAWMPPSFFGAFF
size: -; D: -; J: TRBJ1-6; V: TRBV7-2; DNA: TGTGCCAGCAGCTTAACGGAGAGCTCCTATAATTCACCCCTCCACTTT; CDR3: CASSLTESSYNSPLHF
size: -; D: TRBD1; J: TRBJ1-3; V: TRBV4-2; DNA: TGTGCCAGCAGCCAAGAGGACAGGAAGGTCTCTGGAAACACCATATATTTT; CDR3: CASSQEDRKVSGNTIYF
size: -; D: -; J: TRBJ1-5; V: TRBV6-1; DNA: TGTGCCAGCAGTGATGCCTTGACGGGAGGAAATCAGCCCCAGCATTTT; CDR3: CASSDALTGGNQPQHF
size: -; D: TRBD1; J: TRBJ1-5; V: TRBV7-2; DNA: TGTGCCAGCAGCTTAGGGGGAAGACAGGGACATCAGCCCCAGCATTTT; CDR3: CASSLGGRQGHQPQHF
size: -; D: TRBD1; J: TRBJ1-1; V: TRBV6-5; DNA: TGTGCCAGCGGTACAGGGGAGAACACTGAAGCTTTCTTT; CDR3: CASGTGENTEAFF